This T cell receptor (beta chain) was retrieved from a study of cytomegalovirus exposure and HLA in healthy donors. Study results and limitations: Productive rates of about 90% or about 30% were seen for most TCR beta V segments in an earlier analysis.

The CDR3 runs to 14 residues. Trimming pared 3 bases from V and 4 bases from J, leaving 12 bases between. The germline CDR1 and CDR2 sequences are ENHRY and SYGVKD. Whether this donor was CMV seropositive was not recorded. This clone was detected only a few times. Its antigen remains unidentified. PCR employed 60 Vbeta and 13 Jbeta primers. Profiled with immunoSEQ multiplex PCR; TCRdb holds only in-frame clones, not every one. The sample includes 35,000 to 45,000 clones, 50% to 55% of them seen just once. The gene calls are TRBV10-3 and TRBJ1-2; perhaps TRBD1 as D (5 bases). The receptor comes from a human donor in good health. The sequenced sample was PBMCs. The CDR3 DNA reads as TGTGCCATCAGTGATAGACAGTTTTCCTATGGCTACACCTTC. Its translation: CAISDRQFSYGYTF.